The next 29 T cell receptor beta chains were all read from a single sample in a study of T-cell reconstitution after alpha-beta-depleted transplantation in children (dated by TCRdb to 2016 to 2018). Library prep was done by PCR. TCRdb shows the sequencer as Illumina HiSeq 2500. To normalize quantification of the TCRbeta repertoire, the TCR libraries were built with molecular barcoding that relied on unique molecular identifiers. TCRdb reprocessing: public reads trimmed at Q25 with fastp, clones called with MiXCR, in-frame beta chains kept. Rows with a matching CDR3 protein are joined into one entry that keeps the most common DNA and genes. The sample records under 450,000 distinct CDR3 sequences, less than 15% of which are singletons. The ten top clones hold around 4.1% of the sample. The source was PBMCs, collected from the stem cell graft. The source is a human donor who donated a stem cell graft to a child with Fanconi anemia.

The CDR3 bases are TGTGCCAGCAGCTTAGACGGGGGCATCGGGGAGACCCAGTACTTC. As protein: CASSLDGGIGETQYF. The chain links TRBV7-9 to TRBJ2-5; D may correspond to TRBD1 or TRBD2 (6 bases each). Germline V lookup: CDR1 SEHNR, CDR2 FQNEAQ (reference sequence). The CDR3 loop spans 15 amino acids. The ends were cut back, 1 base at V and 5 bases at J, with 14 bases in the middle.

V usage is TRBV18 and J usage is TRBJ1-2, with TRBD1 matching over 7 bases. CDR1 KGHSH and CDR2 LQKENI come from the germline V gene. Trimming removed 2 bases from V and 6 bases from J; junction bases left unmatched: 9. This CDR3 comprises 15 residues. CDR3 nucleotides: TGTGCCAGCTCACCAAGGGCACAGGGGTTCCATGGCTACACCTTC. Encoded protein: CASSPRAQGFHGYTF.

This clonotype was recorded at least ten times. The chain employs TRBV9 and TRBJ1-2; D not certain. This CDR3 contains 18 residues. Between the trimmed V and J ends, which lost 0 bases and 6 bases, there was a span of 24 bases. Germline assignment: CDR1 SGDLS and CDR2 YYNGEE. The chain's CDR3 is CASSVGPSRVGTPDGYTF. CDR3 coding DNA: TGTGCCAGCAGCGTAGGGCCTTCCAGAGTAGGTACCCCCGATGGCTACACCTTC.

The rearrangement uses TRBV7-9 and TRBJ2-7, with TRBD1 matching 10 bases. Germline values: CDR1 SEHNR, CDR2 FQNEAQ (reference sequence). Trimming removed 5 bases from V and 1 base from J; junction bases left unmatched: 8. This CDR3 has 16 amino acids. This chain's CDR3 is CASSAPGQGRSYEQYF. CDR3 coding DNA: TGTGCCAGCAGCGCTCCGGGACAGGGGAGGTCCTACGAGCAGTACTTC.

Here the CDR3 reads CASSLGQGNMNTEAFF. The CDR3 DNA sequence: TGCGCCAGCAGCTTGGGGCAGGGGAACATGAACACTGAAGCTTTCTTT. The V call is TRBV5-1, the J call TRBJ1-1; TRBD1 might be the D (6 bases). The CDR3 runs to 16 residues. CDR1 and CDR2 (germline): SGHRS, YFSETQ. The ends were cut back, 0 bases at V and 0 bases at J, with 12 bases in the middle.

This clonotype was detected a few times. V and J are TRBV4-2 and TRBJ1-2, with unresolved D. CDR3 length: 17 amino acids. Per the germline V gene, CDR1 is LGHNA and CDR2 is YNFKEQ. With 0 bases removed from V and 1 base from J, the gap between germline ends came to 15 bases. The CDR3 coding sequence is TGTGCCAGCAGCCAAGAGGTGGCGGCAGCAGATAACTATGGCTACACCTTC. This sequence encodes CASSQEVAAADNYGYTF.

This clonotype was seen more than once but under ten times. The V and J genes are TRBV28 and TRBJ1-5, with D uncertain. The CDR3 extends over 14 amino acids. Germline CDR1 is MDHEN and CDR2 is SYDVKM. V lost 7 bases and J lost 4, with 14 bases in between. CDR3 protein: CASNGLTVNQPQHF. The DNA for the CDR3 is TGTGCCAGCAACGGTCTCACGGTAAATCAGCCCCAGCATTTT.

The chain carries TRBV11-2 and TRBJ1-6; 8 bases align to TRBD1. The CDR3 is 15 residues long. The V and J ends lost 5 bases and 10 bases, in that order; junction bases with no gene match: 10. Per germline, CDR1 SGHAT and CDR2 FQNNGV. The CDR3 loop is CASSPDRGGWSPLHF. The CDR3 nucleotides read TGTGCCAGCAGCCCCGACAGGGGAGGTTGGTCACCCCTCCACTTT.

The table lists this clonotype with many counts. This chain links TRBV5-1 with TRBJ2-1, with 9 bases identical to TRBD1. Germline CDR1 and CDR2: SGHRS and YFSETQ. This CDR3 comprises 15 residues. Unmatched junction bases numbered 8, after V lost 7 bases and J lost 3 bases. The CDR3 protein is CASQLGQGNYNEQFF. The DNA for the CDR3 is TGCGCCAGCCAACTAGGACAGGGGAACTACAATGAGCAGTTCTTC.

This clonotype was seen at least ten times. This rearrangement joins TRBV18 to TRBJ2-1; no clear D gene. The CDR3 runs 12 residues. CDR1 and CDR2 from the germline V gene are KGHSH and LQKENI. V lost 4 bases and J 6 bases, leaving 7 bases between the germline ends. CDR3 nucleotide sequence: TGTGCCAGCTCACGAGAAAGCAATGAGCAGTTCTTC. Encoded protein: CASSRESNEQFF. Drawing the rest from reference TRBV18 and TRBJ2-1, the complete variable domain is NAGVMQNPRHLVRRRGQEARLRCSPMKGHSHVYWYRQLPEEGLKFMVYLQKENIIDESGMPKERFSAEFPKEGPSILRIQQVVRGDSAAYFCASSRESNEQFFGPGTRLTVL.

The rearrangement links TRBV25-1 to TRBJ1-5, with TRBD1 as a possible D gene (6 bases). In germline, CDR1 is MGHDK, CDR2 SYGVNS. This CDR3 has 11 amino acids. V was cut by 6 bases and J by 11 bases, with 11 bases left in between. DNA for the CDR3: TGTGCCAGCAGATCCGGACAGTCCCAGCATTTT. The encoded protein is CASRSGQSQHF. Variable domain in full (rest from reference TRBV25-1 and TRBJ1-5): EADIYQTPRYLVIGTGKKITLECSQTMGHDKMYWYQQDPGMELHLIHYSYGVNSTEKGDLSSESTVSRIRTEHFPLTLESARPSHTSQYLCASRSGQSQHFGDGTRLSIL.

This clonotype was seen many times. The rearrangement links TRBV7-9 to TRBJ1-2, with 10 bases aligning to TRBD1. The CDR3 has 15 residues. Looked up from germline, CDR1 is SEHNR and CDR2 is FQNEAQ (reference sequence). Trimming at V came to 2 bases and at J to 6 bases, leaving 6 bases not matched to a gene. The CDR3 here is CASSLSTGGDNGYTF. In DNA, the CDR3 is TGTGCCAGCAGCTTATCGACAGGGGGCGATAATGGCTACACCTTC.

This clonotype was detected many times. J is TRBJ1-1 and V is TRBV27; no clear D gene. The length of the CDR3 is 14 residues. Germline V gene lookup returns CDR1 MNHEY and CDR2 SMNVEV (reference sequence). V lost 3 bases, J lost 2 bases, and 10 bases lay in between. The CDR3 DNA is TGTGCCAGCAGTTTTTATTACCAAAACACTGAAGCTTTCTTT. It encodes CASSFYYQNTEAFF.

This clonotype was detected only a few times. The CDR3 here is CASGSGGDEQYV. The CDR3, as DNA: TGTGCCAGCGGATCGGGTGGCGACGAGCAGTACGTC. This chain joins TRBV6-2 or TRBV6-3 and TRBJ2-7; no reliable D call. This CDR3 has 12 residues. The ends were cut back, 8 bases at V and 5 bases at J, with 13 bases in the middle. Germline V lookup: CDR1 MNHEY, CDR2 SVGEGT.

The table lists this clonotype with many counts. This chain uses TRBV7-9 with TRBJ2-7; 10 positions agree with TRBD2. Per germline, CDR1 SEHNR and CDR2 FQNEAQ (reference sequence). CDR3 length: 14 amino acids. V trimming: 8 bases; J trimming: 3 bases; junction bases outside the gene matches: 7. CDR3: CASGVAGGNYEQYF. Written as DNA, the CDR3 is TGTGCCAGCGGAGTAGCGGGGGGCAACTACGAGCAGTACTTC.

This clonotype occurred a few times. The CDR3 coding sequence is TGTGCCAGCAGCCAAGCGGTAGGACCCTCTGGTGGCTACACCTTC. As protein: CASSQAVGPSGGYTF. The chain carries TRBV3-1 and TRBJ1-2; D is uncertain. The V end lost 1 base, the J end lost 7 bases, and 16 bases lay between the germline ends. This CDR3 region has 15 residues. Germline V gene lookup returns CDR1 LGHDT and CDR2 YNNKEL (reference sequence).

This clonotype was detected a few times. The rearrangement links TRBV7-2 to TRBJ2-7; 7 bases are a match to TRBD1. The CDR3 totals 13 residues. Trimming cost V 5 bases and J 6 bases; bases outside gene matches: 7. Germline-derived CDR1 and CDR2 are SGHTA and FQGNSA. This chain's CDR3 is CASSRQGEGEQYV. CDR3 sequence (DNA): TGTGCCAGCAGCCGACAGGGTGAAGGCGAGCAGTACGTC.

V is TRBV20-1 and J is TRBJ1-2; 8 bases map to TRBD1. Germline loops: CDR1 DFQATT, CDR2 SNEGSKA (reference sequence). This CDR3 is built from 12 residues. The junction had 5 bases not matched to a gene; V was cut back by 3 bases and J by 8 bases. The CDR3 loop is CSASQGAWGYTF. The CDR3 DNA reads TGCAGTGCTAGTCAGGGGGCCTGGGGCTACACCTTC.

This clonotype has more than one count but fewer than ten. This chain joins TRBV29-1 and TRBJ2-7; tentatively, D is TRBD2 (6 bases). CDR1 and CDR2 from the germline V gene are SQVTM and ANQGSEA. The CDR3 covers 11 residues. V was clipped by 2 bases and J by 6 bases, with 8 bases between them. The CDR3 is CSVERGSEQYF. The CDR3 DNA follows: TGCAGCGTTGAACGGGGGTCCGAGCAGTACTTC.

This clonotype was seen a few times. The chain is built from TRBV29-1 and TRBJ2-7; D gene uncertain. Trimming removed 0 bases at V and 3 bases at J, with 6 bases between. CDR1 and CDR2 (germline): SQVTM, ANQGSEA. The length of the CDR3 is 12 residues. CDR3 loop: CSVEDVSYEQYF. CDR3 bases: TGCAGCGTTGAAGACGTCAGCTACGAGCAGTACTTC.

This clonotype was seen more than once but under ten times. The gene calls are TRBV5-1 and TRBJ1-5, with D possibly TRBD1 on 6 matching bases. The V and J ends lost 4 bases and 3 bases respectively, with 11 bases between them. The CDR3 sequence is 14 residues long. From germline, CDR1 is SGHRS and CDR2 YFSETQ. In DNA, the CDR3 is TGCGCCAGCAGCCCGGACAGCTACAATCAGCCCCAGCATTTT. It codes for CASSPDSYNQPQHF. The entire variable domain, with the rest obtained from reference TRBV5-1 and TRBJ1-5, is as follows: KAGVTQTPRYLIKTRGQQVTLSCSPISGHRSVSWYQQTPGQGLQFLFEYFSETQRNKGNFPGRFSGRQFSNSRSEMNVSTLELGDSALYLCASSPDSYNQPQHFGDGTRLSIL.

This clonotype was picked up a small number of times. The gene calls are TRBV5-5 and TRBJ2-7; 7 bases agree with TRBD1. Trimming removed 0 bases from V and 2 bases from J; junction bases left unmatched: 5. The CDR3 has 15 residues. From germline, CDR1 is SGHKS and CDR2 YYEKEE (reference sequence). The CDR3 region is CASSLGGTATYEQYV. The CDR3 DNA sequence: TGTGCCAGCAGCTTGGGGGGGACAGCGACCTACGAGCAGTACGTC.

In its sample, this clonotype was seen a few times. CDR3 coding DNA: TGTGCCAGCAGCCACGACAGGGATGCTATCTATTTT. Translated, it gives CASSHDRDAIYF. J is TRBJ1-3 and V is TRBV2; 7 bases map to TRBD1. There are 12 residues in the CDR3. Unmatched junction bases numbered 12, after V lost 6 bases and J lost 16 bases. Looked up from germline, CDR1 is SNHLY and CDR2 is FYNNEI.

This clonotype was seen at least ten times. The V call is TRBV6-1, the J call TRBJ2-1; the match to TRBD1 covers 9 bases. This CDR3 contains 15 residues. V lost 2 bases to trimming and J lost 9 bases; unmatched junction nucleotides: 8. Germline V CDR1 and CDR2: MNHNS, SASEGT. The CDR3 region is CASSESGTGMFEQFF. Written as DNA, the CDR3 is TGTGCCAGCAGTGAATCCGGGACAGGGATGTTTGAGCAGTTCTTC.

V and J are TRBV6-5 and TRBJ2-3; 11 bases map to TRBD2. The CDR3 consists of 14 residues. Germline loops: CDR1 MNHEY, CDR2 SVGAGI. V trimming: 7 bases; J trimming: 3 bases; junction bases outside the gene matches: 3. CDR3 sequence reads: CASMLAGGTDTQYF. In DNA, the CDR3 is TGTGCCAGCATGTTAGCGGGGGGGACAGATACGCAGTATTTT.

This clonotype was observed at least ten times. The CDR3 protein is CASSLDSNNSPLHF. The CDR3 bases are TGTGCCAGCAGTTTGGACAGTAATAATTCACCCCTCCACTTT. This sequence joins TRBV12-3 or TRBV12-4 and TRBJ1-6, with D tentatively TRBD1 (6 bases). The V and J ends lost 3 bases and 5 bases respectively, with 8 bases between them. The CDR3 has 14 amino acids.

This clonotype has ten or more counts. The chain is built from TRBV2 and TRBJ2-7; D may be TRBD1 or TRBD2 (6 bases each). In germline, CDR1 is SNHLY, CDR2 FYNNEI. The CDR3 is made up of 14 amino acids. V lost 6 bases, J lost 3 bases, and 15 bases lay in between. This chain's CDR3 is CASSDPGANYEQYV. The DNA for the CDR3 is TGTGCCAGCAGCGACCCGGGGGCAAACTACGAGCAGTACGTC.

This clonotype was recorded a few times. J is TRBJ2-1 and V is TRBV12-5; TRBD1 matches at 9 bases. J was trimmed by 6 bases and V by 2 bases; bases with no gene match: 8. The CDR3 covers 16 residues. Germline CDR1 reads LGHNT; CDR2 reads FRNRAP. CDR3 nucleotide sequence: TGTGCTAGTGGTTTGTCATCGGGACAGGGTATCAATGAGCAGTTCTTC. It is translated as CASGLSSGQGINEQFF.

The rearrangement uses TRBV6-5 and TRBJ2-4; 10 bases align to TRBD2. The CDR3 spans 15 residues. The germline V gene has CDR1 MNHEY and CDR2 SVGAGI. V trimming: 1 base; J trimming: 6 bases; junction bases outside the gene matches: 3. The CDR3 DNA reads as TGTGCCAGCAGTTACTGGGCTAGCGGGGGAAACATTCAGTACTTC. Its translation is CASSYWASGGNIQYF.